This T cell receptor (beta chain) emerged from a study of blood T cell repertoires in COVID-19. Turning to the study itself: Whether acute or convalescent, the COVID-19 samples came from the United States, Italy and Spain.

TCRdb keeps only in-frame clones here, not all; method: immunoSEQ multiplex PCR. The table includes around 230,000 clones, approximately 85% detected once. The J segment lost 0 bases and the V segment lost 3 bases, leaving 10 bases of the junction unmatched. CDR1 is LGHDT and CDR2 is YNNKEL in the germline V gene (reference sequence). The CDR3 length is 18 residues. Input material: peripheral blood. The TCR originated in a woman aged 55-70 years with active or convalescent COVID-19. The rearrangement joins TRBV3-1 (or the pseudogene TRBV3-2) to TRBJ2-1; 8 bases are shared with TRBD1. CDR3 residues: CASSQDRQGCGSYNEQFF. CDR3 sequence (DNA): TGTGCCAGCAGCCAGGACCGACAGGGGTGTGGCTCCTACAATGAGCAGTTCTTC.